The 13 T cell receptor beta chains below come from one sample, sequenced in a study of cytomegalovirus exposure and HLA in healthy donors. Both 60 Vbeta primers and 13 Jbeta primers went into the PCR. The repertoire was sequenced with immunoSEQ multiplex PCR; TCRdb's copy has only in-frame clones and lacks some. The sample holds approximately 61,000 clones. The sample was PBMCs. Source of these receptors: a young woman in good health and CMV-seronegative.

The chain couples TRBV19 to TRBJ1-6, with 8 positions matching TRBD1. CDR3 length: 15 residues. The V segment lost 4 bases and the J segment 7 bases; nucleotides outside the gene matches: 6. Germline V gives CDR1 LNHDA, CDR2 SQIVND (reference sequence). CDR3 DNA: TGTGCCAGTAGTAAGGGGACAGGTGCCAATTCACCCCTCCACTTT. Translation gives CASSKGTGANSPLHF.

CDR3 in DNA: TGTGCCAGCACCCCACGACTGTATAATTCACCCCTCCACTTT. This gives the protein CASTPRLYNSPLHF. The rearrangement uses TRBV27 and TRBJ1-6; D call uncertain. Per the germline V gene, CDR1 is MNHEY and CDR2 is SMNVEV (reference sequence). V was trimmed by 7 bases and J by 4 bases, leaving 11 bases between them. CDR3 size: 14 residues.

This sequence joins TRBV28 and TRBJ1-1; D is undetermined. V dropped 3 bases and J dropped 4 bases, with 6 bases sitting between them. The CDR3 runs to 12 residues. CDR1 and CDR2 from the germline V gene are MDHEN and SYDVKM. Written as DNA, the CDR3 is TGTGCCAGCAGTTTGCTCAGCACTGAAGCTTTCTTT. Translation gives CASSLLSTEAFF.

The CDR3 coding sequence is TGCAGCGTTGCGCGGGGGGGGGATCCGCATGAGCAGTTCTTC. Its protein product is CSVARGGDPHEQFF. The rearrangement joins TRBV29-1 to TRBJ2-1, with 9 bases fitting TRBD2. The CDR3 sequence is 14 residues long. Germline V lookup: CDR1 SQVTM, CDR2 ANQGSEA. J lost 8 bases, V lost 4 bases, and 9 bases had no gene match.

CDR3 sequence reads: CASSAVPGDMYNEQFF. CDR3 DNA: TGTGCCAGTAGTGCCGTACCGGGAGATATGTACAATGAGCAGTTCTTC. The chain carries TRBV19 and TRBJ2-1; TRBD2 is a possible D gene (6 bases). The V end lost 5 bases, the J end lost 4 bases, and 18 bases lay between the germline ends. Germline V gives CDR1 LNHDA, CDR2 SQIVND (reference sequence). This CDR3 has 16 residues.

V usage is TRBV5-4 and J usage is TRBJ2-1, with D tentatively TRBD2 (5 bases). Germline V CDR1 and CDR2: SGHNT, YYREEE (reference sequence). This CDR3 has 14 amino acids. V lost 4 bases to trimming and J lost 9 bases, with 17 bases between them. The CDR3 protein is CASSTFSSGGEQFF. Written as DNA, the CDR3 is TGTGCCAGCAGCACCTTTTCCTCCGGAGGTGAGCAGTTCTTC.

This sequence joins TRBV15 and TRBJ1-3; no clear D. V gave up 0 bases and J gave up 2 bases, with 11 bases separating them. Germline CDR1 is LNHNV and CDR2 is YYDKDF (reference sequence). The CDR3 is made up of 16 amino acids. CDR3 loop: CATSRDSISPGNTIYF. The CDR3 DNA is TGTGCCACCAGCAGAGATTCTATCTCCCCTGGAAACACCATATATTTT. The variable domain in full, completed from reference TRBV15 and TRBJ1-3, reads DAMVIQNPRYQVTQFGKPVTLSCSQTLNHNVMYWYQQKSSQAPKLLFHYYDKDFNNEADTPDNFQSRRPNTSFCFLDIRSPGLGDTAMYLCATSRDSISPGNTIYFGEGSWLTVV.

The chain uses TRBV4-2 and TRBJ1-2; 7 nucleotides line up with TRBD1. Germline V CDR1 and CDR2: LGHNA, YNFKEQ. V trimming: 2 bases; J trimming: 7 bases; junction bases outside the gene matches: 10. The length of the CDR3 is 15 residues. CDR3 protein: CASSQSNTGVSGYTF. CDR3 nucleotides: TGTGCCAGCAGCCAATCCAATACAGGGGTTAGTGGCTACACCTTC.

Points on this clone: Other DNA variants within this sample encode the same CDR3. The chain combines TRBV19 with TRBJ1-5, with D possibly matching TRBD1 (6 bases). Germline V CDR1 and CDR2: LNHDA, SQIVND (reference sequence). The CDR3 is 15 residues long. V gave up 4 bases and J gave up 1 base, with 11 bases separating them. DNA for the CDR3: TGTGCCAGTAGTAGGGGAGGGGGGAGCAATCAGCCCCAGCATTTT. Translated, it gives CASSRGGGSNQPQHF.

The chain carries TRBV5-1 and TRBJ2-5; TRBD1 aligns across 7 bases. The DNA end is more similar to TRBJ2-7, so the J call may be wrong. CDR1 SGHRS and CDR2 YFSETQ come from the germline V gene. The CDR3 length is 14 residues. CDR3 coding DNA: TGCGCCAGCAGCTCCCTGACAGGGACCTACGAGCAGTACTTC. Its protein product is CASSSLTGTYEQYF.

The V gene is TRBV30, the J gene TRBJ1-5, with 8 bases identical to TRBD1. The CDR3 covers 13 residues. V lost 5 bases and J lost 0; bases outside the gene matches: 0. The germline V gene has CDR1 GTSNPN and CDR2 SVGIG (reference sequence). In DNA form, the CDR3 reads TGTGCCTGGGACAGGGGTAGCAATCAGCCCCAGCATTTT. Encoded protein: CAWDRGSNQPQHF. Full variable domain (remainder filled in from reference TRBV30 and TRBJ1-5): SQTIHQWPATLVQPVGSPLSLECTVEGTSNPNLYWYRQAAGRGLQLLFYSVGIGQISSEVPQNLSASRPQDRQFILSSKKLLLSDSGFYLCAWDRGSNQPQHFGDGTRLSIL.

V is TRBV7-7 and J is TRBJ2-5, with 7 nucleotides matching TRBD2. The length of the CDR3 is 14 residues. The V segment lost 1 base and the J segment 4 bases; nucleotides outside the gene matches: 3. Germline assignment: CDR1 SSHAT and CDR2 FNYEAQ (reference sequence). The CDR3 DNA sequence: TGTGCCAGCAGCTTAGTGGGGAGGGGAGAGACCCAGTACTTC. The encoded protein is CASSLVGRGETQYF.

The chain employs TRBV19 and TRBJ1-2, with D maybe TRBD1 (6 bases). CDR3 length: 12 residues. Germline V CDR1 and CDR2: LNHDA, SQIVND (reference sequence). The V end lost 2 bases, the J end lost 10 bases, and 11 bases lay between the germline ends. The CDR3 DNA reads TGTGCCAGTAGTATAACGTACAGGGACTACACCTTC. Protein sequence: CASSITYRDYTF. Full variable domain (missing parts from reference TRBV19 and TRBJ1-2): DGGITQSPKYLFRKEGQNVTLSCEQNLNHDAMYWYRQDPGQGLRLIYYSQIVNDFQKGDIAEGYSVSREKKESFPLTVTSAQKNPTAFYLCASSITYRDYTFGSGTRLTVV.